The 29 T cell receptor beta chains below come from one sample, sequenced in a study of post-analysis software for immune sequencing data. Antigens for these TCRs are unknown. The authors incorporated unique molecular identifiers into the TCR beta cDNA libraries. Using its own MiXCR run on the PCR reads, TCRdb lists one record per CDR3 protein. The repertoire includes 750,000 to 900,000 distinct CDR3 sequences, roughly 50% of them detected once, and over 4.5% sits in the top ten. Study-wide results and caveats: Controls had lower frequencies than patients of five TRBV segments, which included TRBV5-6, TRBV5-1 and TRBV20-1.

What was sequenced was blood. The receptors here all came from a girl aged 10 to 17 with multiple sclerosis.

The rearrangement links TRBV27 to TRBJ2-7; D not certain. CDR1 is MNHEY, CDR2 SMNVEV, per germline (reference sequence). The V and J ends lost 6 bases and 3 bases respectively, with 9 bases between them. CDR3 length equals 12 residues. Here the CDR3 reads CASSRVGYEQYF. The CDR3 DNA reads TGTGCCAGCAGCCGGGTTGGCTACGAGCAGTACTTC.

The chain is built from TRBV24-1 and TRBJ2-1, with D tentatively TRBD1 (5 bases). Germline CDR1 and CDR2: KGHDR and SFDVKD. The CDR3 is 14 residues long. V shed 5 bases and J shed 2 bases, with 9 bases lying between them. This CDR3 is CATSVDSPYNEQFF. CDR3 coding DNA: TGTGCCACCAGTGTAGACAGTCCCTACAATGAGCAGTTCTTC.

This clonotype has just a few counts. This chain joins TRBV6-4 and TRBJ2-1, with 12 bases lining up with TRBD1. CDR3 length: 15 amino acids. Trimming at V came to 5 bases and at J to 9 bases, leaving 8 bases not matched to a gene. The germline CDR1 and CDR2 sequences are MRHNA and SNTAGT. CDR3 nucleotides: TGTGCCAGCAGTCCCGGGACAGGGGGCAACGGTGAGCAGTTCTTC. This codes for CASSPGTGGNGEQFF.

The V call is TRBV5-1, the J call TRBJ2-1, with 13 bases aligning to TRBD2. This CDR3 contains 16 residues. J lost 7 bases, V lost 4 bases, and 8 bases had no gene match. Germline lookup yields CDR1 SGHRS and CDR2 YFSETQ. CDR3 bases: TGCGCCAGCAGCCGGGAGGGACTAGCGGGATCAAATGAGCAGTTCTTC. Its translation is CASSREGLAGSNEQFF.

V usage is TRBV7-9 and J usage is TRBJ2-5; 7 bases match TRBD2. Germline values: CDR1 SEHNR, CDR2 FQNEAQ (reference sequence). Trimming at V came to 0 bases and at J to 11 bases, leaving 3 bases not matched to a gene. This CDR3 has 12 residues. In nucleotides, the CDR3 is TGTGCCAGCAGCTTAGCCCGGCGGGAGCAGTACTTC. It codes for CASSLARREQYF.

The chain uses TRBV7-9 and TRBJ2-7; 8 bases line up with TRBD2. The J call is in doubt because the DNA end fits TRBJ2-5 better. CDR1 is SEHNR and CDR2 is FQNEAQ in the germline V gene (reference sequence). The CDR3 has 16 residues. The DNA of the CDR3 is TGTGCCAGCAGCTCCTACTGGACTAGCAAGGCCGAGACCCAGTACTTC. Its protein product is CASSSYWTSKAETQYF.

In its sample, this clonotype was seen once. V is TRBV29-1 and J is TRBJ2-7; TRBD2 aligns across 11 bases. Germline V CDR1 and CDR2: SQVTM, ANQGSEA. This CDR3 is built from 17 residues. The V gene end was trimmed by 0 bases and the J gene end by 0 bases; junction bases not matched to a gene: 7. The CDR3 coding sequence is TGCAGCGTTGAAGATTGGGGGACTAGCGGCGACTCCTACGAGCAGTACTTC. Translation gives CSVEDWGTSGDSYEQYF.

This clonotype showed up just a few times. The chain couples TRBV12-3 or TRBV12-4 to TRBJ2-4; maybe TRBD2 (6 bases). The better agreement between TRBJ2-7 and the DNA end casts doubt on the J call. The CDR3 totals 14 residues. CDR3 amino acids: CASSPRDSYYEQYF. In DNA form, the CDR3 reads TGTGCCAGCAGTCCTCGGGACTCCTATTACGAGCAGTACTTC.

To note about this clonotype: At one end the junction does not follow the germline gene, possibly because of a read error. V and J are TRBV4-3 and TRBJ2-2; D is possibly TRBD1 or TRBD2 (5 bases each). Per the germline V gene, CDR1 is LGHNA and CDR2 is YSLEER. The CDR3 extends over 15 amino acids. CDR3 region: CASSQDRGASGERFF. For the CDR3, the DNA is TGCGCCAGCAGCCAAGATAGGGGCGCTTCCGGGGAGCGGTTTTTT.

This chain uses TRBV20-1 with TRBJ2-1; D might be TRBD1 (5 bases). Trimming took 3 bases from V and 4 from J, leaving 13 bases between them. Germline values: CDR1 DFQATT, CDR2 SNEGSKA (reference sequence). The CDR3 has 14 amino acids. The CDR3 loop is CSARAQGPYNEQFF. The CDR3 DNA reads TGCAGTGCTAGGGCCCAGGGCCCATACAATGAGCAGTTCTTC.

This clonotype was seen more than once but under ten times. In DNA, the CDR3 is TGTGCCAGCAGCTTACCGAAAGGTAGCGAGCAGTACTTC. Translating it yields CASSLPKGSEQYF. The chain combines TRBV7-9 with TRBJ2-7; no definite D call. V lost 2 bases to trimming and J lost 6 bases, with 11 bases between them. This CDR3 region has 13 residues. The germline V gene encodes CDR1 SEHNR and CDR2 FQNEAQ (reference sequence).

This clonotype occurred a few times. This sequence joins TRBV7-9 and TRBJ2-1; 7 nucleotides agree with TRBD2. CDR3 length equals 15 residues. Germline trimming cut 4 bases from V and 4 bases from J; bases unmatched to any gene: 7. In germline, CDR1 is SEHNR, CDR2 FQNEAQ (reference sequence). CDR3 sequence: CASSSLAAPYNEQFF. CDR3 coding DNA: TGTGCCAGCAGCTCCCTAGCGGCGCCTTACAATGAGCAGTTCTTC.

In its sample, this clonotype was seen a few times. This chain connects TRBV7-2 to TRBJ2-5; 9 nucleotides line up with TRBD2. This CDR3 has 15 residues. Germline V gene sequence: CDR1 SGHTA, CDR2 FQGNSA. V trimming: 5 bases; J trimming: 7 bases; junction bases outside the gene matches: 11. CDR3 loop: CASSPTGTSLGTQYF. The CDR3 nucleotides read TGTGCCAGCAGCCCGACCGGGACTAGCCTCGGGACCCAGTACTTC. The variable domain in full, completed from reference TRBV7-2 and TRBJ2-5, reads GAGVSQSPSNKVTEKGKDVELRCDPISGHTALYWYRQSLGQGLEFLIYFQGNSAPDKSGLPSDRFSAERTGGSVSTLTIQRTQQEDSAVYLCASSPTGTSLGTQYFGPGTRLLVL.

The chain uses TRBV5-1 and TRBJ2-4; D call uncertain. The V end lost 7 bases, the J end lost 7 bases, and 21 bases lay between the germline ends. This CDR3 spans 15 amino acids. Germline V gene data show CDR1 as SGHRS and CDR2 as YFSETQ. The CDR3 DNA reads TGCGCCAGCCCGCCCCCCTACAGCAGTGACAACATTCAGTACTTC. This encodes CASPPPYSSDNIQYF.

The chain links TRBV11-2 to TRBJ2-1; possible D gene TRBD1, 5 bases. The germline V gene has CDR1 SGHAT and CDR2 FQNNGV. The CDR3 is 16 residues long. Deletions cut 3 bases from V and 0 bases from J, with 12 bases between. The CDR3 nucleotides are TGTGCCAGCAGCTTTTCAGGGCAGAGCTCCTACAATGAGCAGTTCTTC. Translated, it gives CASSFSGQSSYNEQFF.

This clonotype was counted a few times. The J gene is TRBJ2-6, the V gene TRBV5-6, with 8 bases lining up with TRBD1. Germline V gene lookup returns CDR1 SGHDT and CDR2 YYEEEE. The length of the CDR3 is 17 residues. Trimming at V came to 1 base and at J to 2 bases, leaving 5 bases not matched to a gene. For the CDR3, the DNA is TGTGCCAGCAGCTTGAACAGGGGGAATACTGGGGCCAACGTCCTGACTTTC. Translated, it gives CASSLNRGNTGANVLTF.

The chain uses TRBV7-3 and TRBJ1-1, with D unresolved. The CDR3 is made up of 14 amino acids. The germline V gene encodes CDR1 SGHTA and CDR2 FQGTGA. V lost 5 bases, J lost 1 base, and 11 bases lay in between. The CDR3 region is CASSPSGSNTEAFF. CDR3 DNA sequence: TGTGCCAGCAGCCCGTCCGGGTCGAACACTGAAGCTTTCTTT.

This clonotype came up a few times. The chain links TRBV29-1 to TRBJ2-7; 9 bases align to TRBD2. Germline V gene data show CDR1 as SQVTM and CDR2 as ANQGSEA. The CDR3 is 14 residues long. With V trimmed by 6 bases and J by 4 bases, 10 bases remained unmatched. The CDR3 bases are TGCAGCGTCGACGGTATAGCGGGAGCATACGAGCAGTACTTC. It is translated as CSVDGIAGAYEQYF.

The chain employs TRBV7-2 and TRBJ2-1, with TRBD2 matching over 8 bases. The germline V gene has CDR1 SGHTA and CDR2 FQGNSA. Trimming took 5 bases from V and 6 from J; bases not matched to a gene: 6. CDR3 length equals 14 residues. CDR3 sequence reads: CASSEGGTSNEQFF. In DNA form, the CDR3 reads TGTGCCAGCAGCGAAGGAGGGACTAGCAATGAGCAGTTCTTC.

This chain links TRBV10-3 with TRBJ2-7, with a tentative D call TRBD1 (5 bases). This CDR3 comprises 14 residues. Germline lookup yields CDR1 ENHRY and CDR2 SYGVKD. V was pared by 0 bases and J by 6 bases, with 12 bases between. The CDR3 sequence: CAISESVERGEQYF. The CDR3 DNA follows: TGTGCCATCAGTGAGTCGGTAGAAAGGGGCGAGCAGTACTTC.

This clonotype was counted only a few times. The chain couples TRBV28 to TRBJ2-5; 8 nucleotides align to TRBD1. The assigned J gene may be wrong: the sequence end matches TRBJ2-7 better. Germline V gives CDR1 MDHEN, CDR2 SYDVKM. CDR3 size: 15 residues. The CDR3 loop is CASSFTGQDSYEQYF. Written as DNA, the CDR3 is TGTGCCAGCAGTTTTACGGGACAGGATTCCTACGAGCAGTACTTC.

This CDR3 is CASSLYPEGAGVSYEQYF. The CDR3 DNA sequence: TGTGCCAGCAGTTTATACCCCGAAGGAGCGGGAGTCTCCTACGAGCAGTACTTC. This rearrangement joins TRBV27 to TRBJ2-7, with 8 bases identical to TRBD2. Germline V gene sequence: CDR1 MNHEY, CDR2 SMNVEV (reference sequence). The CDR3 has 18 residues. Trimming cost V 1 base and J 0 bases; bases outside gene matches: 11.

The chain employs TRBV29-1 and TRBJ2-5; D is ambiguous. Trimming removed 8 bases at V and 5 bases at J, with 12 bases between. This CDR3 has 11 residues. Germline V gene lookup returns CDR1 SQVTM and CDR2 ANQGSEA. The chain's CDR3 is CSFLRWETQYF. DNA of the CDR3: TGCAGCTTTTTACGGTGGGAGACCCAGTACTTC. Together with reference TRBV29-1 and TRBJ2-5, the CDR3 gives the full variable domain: SAVISQKPSRDICQRGTSLTIQCQVDSQVTMMFWYRQQPGQSLTLIATANQGSEATYESGFVIDKFPISRPNLTFSTLTVSNMSPEDSSIYLCSFLRWETQYFGPGTRLLVL.

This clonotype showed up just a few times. CDR3 residues: CASSQESVSSGNTIYF. CDR3 nucleotides: TGCGCCAGCAGCCAAGAATCGGTGAGCTCTGGAAACACCATATATTTT. The genes are TRBV4-1 and TRBJ1-3; D not certain. V gave up 0 bases and J gave up 0 bases, with 9 bases separating them. The CDR3 length is 16 residues. Germline V gene lookup returns CDR1 MGHRA and CDR2 YSYEKL.

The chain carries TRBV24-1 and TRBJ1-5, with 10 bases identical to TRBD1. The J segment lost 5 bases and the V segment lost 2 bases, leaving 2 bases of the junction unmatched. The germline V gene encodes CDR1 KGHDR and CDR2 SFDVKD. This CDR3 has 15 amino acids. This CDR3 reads CATSDSGQGDQPQHF. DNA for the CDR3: TGTGCCACCAGTGATTCAGGACAGGGGGATCAGCCCCAGCATTTT.

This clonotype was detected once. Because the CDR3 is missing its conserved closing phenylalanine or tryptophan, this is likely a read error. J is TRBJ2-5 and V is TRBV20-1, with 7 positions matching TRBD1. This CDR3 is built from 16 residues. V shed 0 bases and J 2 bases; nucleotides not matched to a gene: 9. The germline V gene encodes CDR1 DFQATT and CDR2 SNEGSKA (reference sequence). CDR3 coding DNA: TGCAGTGCTAGAGATCGGGACAGAACAAGTCAAGAGACCCAGTACTGC. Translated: CSARDRDRTSQETQYC.

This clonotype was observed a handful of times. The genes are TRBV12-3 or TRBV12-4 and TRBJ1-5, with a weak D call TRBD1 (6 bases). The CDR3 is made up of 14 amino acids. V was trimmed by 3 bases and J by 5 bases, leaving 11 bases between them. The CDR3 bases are TGTGCCAGCAGTTTCCAGGGGCTCGATCAGCCCCAGCATTTT. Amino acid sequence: CASSFQGLDQPQHF.

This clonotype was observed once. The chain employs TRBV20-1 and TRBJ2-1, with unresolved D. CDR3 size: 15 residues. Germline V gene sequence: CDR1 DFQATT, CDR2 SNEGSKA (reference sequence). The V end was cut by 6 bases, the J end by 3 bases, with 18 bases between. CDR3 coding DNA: TGCAGTGCCACCCTTTTCCGATCCGACTACAATGAGCAGTTCTTC. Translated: CSATLFRSDYNEQFF.

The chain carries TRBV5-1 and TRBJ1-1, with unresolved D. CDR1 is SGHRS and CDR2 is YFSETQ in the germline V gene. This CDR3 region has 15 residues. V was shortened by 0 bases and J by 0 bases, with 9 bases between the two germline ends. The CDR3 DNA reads TGCGCCAGCAGCTTGGGTGGCAGTATGAACACTGAAGCTTTCTTT. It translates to CASSLGGSMNTEAFF.